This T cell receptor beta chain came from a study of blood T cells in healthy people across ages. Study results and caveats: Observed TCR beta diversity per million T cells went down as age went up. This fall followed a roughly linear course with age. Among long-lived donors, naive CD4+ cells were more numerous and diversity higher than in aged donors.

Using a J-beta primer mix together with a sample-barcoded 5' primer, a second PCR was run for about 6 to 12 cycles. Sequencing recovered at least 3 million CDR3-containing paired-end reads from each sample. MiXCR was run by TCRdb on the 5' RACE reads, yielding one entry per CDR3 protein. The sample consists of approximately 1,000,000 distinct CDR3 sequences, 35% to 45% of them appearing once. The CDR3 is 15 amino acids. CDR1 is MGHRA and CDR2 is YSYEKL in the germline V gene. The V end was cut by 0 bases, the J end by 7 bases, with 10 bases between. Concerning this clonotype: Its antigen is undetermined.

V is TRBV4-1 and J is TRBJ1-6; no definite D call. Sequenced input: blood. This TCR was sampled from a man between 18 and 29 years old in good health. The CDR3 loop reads CASSQDNRGNSPLHF. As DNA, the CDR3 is TGCGCCAGCAGCCAAGATAACAGAGGAAATTCACCCCTCCACTTT.